This TCR beta chain was recorded in a study of Ad26.COV2.S vaccination and SARS-CoV-2 variants. At the level of the study: A participant enrolled in the COV1001 Ad26.COV2.S trial arm provided the sample.

This sample's treatment: around 19 received Ad26.COV2.S at low or high dose, single or two shots; roughly 5 received placebo; per-sample allocation not given. At day 63 after the first vaccine or placebo injection, samples were drawn. Study-wide results and caveats: Comparability of non-spike TCR breadth was observed across vaccine and placebo recipients. Considerable breadth of spike-specific CD8+ and CD4+ T cell responses has reportedly been documented following vaccination. Measures of TCR breadth and depth may have fallen short of total T cell responses.

Germline V gives CDR1 MGHDK, CDR2 SYGVNS. V dropped 3 bases and J dropped 6 bases, with 7 bases sitting between them. The CDR3 has 12 residues. Repertoires were generated with immunoSEQ multiplex PCR, while TCRdb's copy carries only in-frame clones and drops some. The sample lists hundreds of thousands of clones, around 87% seen once, with 2.5% to 3.5% in the top ten. A word on this clone: The antigen is unknown.

V and J are TRBV25-1 and TRBJ2-3, with D unresolved. The sample in question was peripheral blood, obtained in a trial of Ad26.COV2.S vaccine versus placebo. This receptor was obtained from a person between 18 and 65 years old who received the Ad26.COV2.S COVID-19 vaccine or a placebo. The CDR3 DNA reads TGTGCCAGCAGTGATCTAGAGGATACGCAGTATTTT. Protein product: CASSDLEDTQYF.